The clone carrying this TCR beta chain was seen at least ten times. The antigen remains undetermined. TCRdb recomputed calls from the reads with MiXCR, one row per CDR3 protein. The table records roughly 920,000 distinct CDR3 sequences, roughly 31% of them present only once. V was pared by 2 bases and J by 1 base, with 11 bases between. There are 15 residues in the CDR3. Germline CDR1 SGHVS, CDR2 FQNEAQ. This entry comes from a study of T cell repertoires in cytomegalovirus infection. About the study: Researchers turned to recently identified HLA-C-restricted CMV epitopes as well as well-studied HLA-B-restricted ones. Through public TCR beta signatures, both CMV infection and matching HLA type were indicated.

Whole-study findings and limits: HLA-C-restricted CMV clonotypes gave the most frequent clonotype in two of eight donors. Individuals carrying CMV plus the relevant HLA were identified by cumulative frequency of public TCR beta families.

This receptor was obtained from a human donor in good health (CMV status not recorded). Some clones in this sample may be carry-over from other donors' samples. This specimen was cultured CD8+ T cells from PBMCs, taken from culture after CMV antigen stimulation. The V call is TRBV7-8, the J call TRBJ1-2, with D perhaps matching TRBD1 (6 bases). CDR3 protein: CASSLTGRNNYGYTF. The CDR3 nucleotides are TGTGCCAGCAGCTTAACAGGGCGGAATAACTATGGCTACACCTTC.